The sequence of this T cell receptor (beta chain) was determined in a study of CD8 T cells in Susac syndrome. From germline, CDR1 is MNHEY and CDR2 SMNVEV (reference sequence). This CDR3 has 12 amino acids. Trimming stripped 6 bases from V and 4 bases from J, with 9 bases between. Random hexamers served to reverse transcribe roughly 0.45 to 1 ug RNA. Each CDR3 protein is one row after TCRdb ran MiXCR on the immunoSEQ multiplex PCR reads. Altogether approximately 170,000 distinct CDR3 sequences are present, roughly 93% being singletons, with the ten largest covering just over 0.13%. This chain links TRBV27 with TRBJ2-5; D is tentatively TRBD1 or TRBD2 (6 bases each). The specimen sequenced was CD4+ T cells from PBMCs. The TCR comes from a human donor in good health. The CDR3 loop is CASRKGGETQYF. The CDR3 region has the DNA TGTGCCAGCAGAAAGGGGGGAGAGACCCAGTACTTC.